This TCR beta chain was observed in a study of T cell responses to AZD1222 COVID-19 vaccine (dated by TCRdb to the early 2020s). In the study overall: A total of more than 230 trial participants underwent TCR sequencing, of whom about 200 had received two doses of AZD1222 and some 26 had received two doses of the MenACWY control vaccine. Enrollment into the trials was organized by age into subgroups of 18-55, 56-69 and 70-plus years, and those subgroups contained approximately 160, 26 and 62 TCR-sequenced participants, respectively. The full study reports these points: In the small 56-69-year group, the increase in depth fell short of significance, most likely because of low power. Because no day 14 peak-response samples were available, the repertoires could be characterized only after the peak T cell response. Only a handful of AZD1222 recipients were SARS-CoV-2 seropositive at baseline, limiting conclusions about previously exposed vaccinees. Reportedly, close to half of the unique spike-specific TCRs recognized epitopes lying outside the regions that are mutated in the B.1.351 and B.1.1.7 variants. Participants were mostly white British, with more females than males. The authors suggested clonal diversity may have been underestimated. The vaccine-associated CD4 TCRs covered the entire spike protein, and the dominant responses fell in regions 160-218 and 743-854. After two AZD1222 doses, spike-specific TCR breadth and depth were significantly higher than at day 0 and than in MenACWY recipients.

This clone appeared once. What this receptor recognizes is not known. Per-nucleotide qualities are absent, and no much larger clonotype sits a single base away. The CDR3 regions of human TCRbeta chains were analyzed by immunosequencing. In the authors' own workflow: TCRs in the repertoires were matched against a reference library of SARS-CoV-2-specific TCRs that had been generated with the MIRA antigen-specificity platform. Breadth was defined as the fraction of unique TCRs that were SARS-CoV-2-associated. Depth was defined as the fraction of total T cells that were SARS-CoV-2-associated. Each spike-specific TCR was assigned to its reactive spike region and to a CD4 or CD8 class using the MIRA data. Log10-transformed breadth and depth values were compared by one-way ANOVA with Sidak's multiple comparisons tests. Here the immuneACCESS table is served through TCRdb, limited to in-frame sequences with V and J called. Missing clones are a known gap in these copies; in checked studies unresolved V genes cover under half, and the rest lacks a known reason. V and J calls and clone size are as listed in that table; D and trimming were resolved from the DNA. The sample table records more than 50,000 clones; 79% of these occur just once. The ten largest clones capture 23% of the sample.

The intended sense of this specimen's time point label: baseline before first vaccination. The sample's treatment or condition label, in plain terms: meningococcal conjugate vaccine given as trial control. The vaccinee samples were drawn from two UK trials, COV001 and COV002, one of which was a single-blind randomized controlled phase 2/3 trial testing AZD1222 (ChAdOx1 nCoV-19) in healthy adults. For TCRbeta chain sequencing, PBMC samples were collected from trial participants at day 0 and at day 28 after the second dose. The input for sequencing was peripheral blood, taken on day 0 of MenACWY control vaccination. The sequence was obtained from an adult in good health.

The bases are TGCGCCAGCAGCATCAGGGGGATGGGCCCGGGGAACACTGAAGCTTTCTTT. Translated, this gives CASSIRGMGPGNTEAFF. Here the chain combines TRBV5-1 and TRBJ1-1, and 7 bases in between align with TRBD1. Ends trimmed: V by 4 bases, J by 1 base; bases unmatched to a gene: 13. From the cysteine up to the phenylalanine, the CDR3 has a length of 17 residues. Just the 51-base CDR3 DNA is kept, in frame starting at base 1. CDR1 and CDR2 are drawn from the germline V gene: SGHRS, YFSETQ. The entire variable domain, with the stretches around the CDR3 drawn from the reference TRBV5-1 and TRBJ1-1 proteins, is KAGVTQTPRYLIKTRGQQVTLSCSPISGHRSVSWYQQTPGQGLQFLFEYFSETQRNKGNFPGRFSGRQFSNSRSEMNVSTLELGDSALYLCASSIRGMGPGNTEAFFGQGTRLTVV.